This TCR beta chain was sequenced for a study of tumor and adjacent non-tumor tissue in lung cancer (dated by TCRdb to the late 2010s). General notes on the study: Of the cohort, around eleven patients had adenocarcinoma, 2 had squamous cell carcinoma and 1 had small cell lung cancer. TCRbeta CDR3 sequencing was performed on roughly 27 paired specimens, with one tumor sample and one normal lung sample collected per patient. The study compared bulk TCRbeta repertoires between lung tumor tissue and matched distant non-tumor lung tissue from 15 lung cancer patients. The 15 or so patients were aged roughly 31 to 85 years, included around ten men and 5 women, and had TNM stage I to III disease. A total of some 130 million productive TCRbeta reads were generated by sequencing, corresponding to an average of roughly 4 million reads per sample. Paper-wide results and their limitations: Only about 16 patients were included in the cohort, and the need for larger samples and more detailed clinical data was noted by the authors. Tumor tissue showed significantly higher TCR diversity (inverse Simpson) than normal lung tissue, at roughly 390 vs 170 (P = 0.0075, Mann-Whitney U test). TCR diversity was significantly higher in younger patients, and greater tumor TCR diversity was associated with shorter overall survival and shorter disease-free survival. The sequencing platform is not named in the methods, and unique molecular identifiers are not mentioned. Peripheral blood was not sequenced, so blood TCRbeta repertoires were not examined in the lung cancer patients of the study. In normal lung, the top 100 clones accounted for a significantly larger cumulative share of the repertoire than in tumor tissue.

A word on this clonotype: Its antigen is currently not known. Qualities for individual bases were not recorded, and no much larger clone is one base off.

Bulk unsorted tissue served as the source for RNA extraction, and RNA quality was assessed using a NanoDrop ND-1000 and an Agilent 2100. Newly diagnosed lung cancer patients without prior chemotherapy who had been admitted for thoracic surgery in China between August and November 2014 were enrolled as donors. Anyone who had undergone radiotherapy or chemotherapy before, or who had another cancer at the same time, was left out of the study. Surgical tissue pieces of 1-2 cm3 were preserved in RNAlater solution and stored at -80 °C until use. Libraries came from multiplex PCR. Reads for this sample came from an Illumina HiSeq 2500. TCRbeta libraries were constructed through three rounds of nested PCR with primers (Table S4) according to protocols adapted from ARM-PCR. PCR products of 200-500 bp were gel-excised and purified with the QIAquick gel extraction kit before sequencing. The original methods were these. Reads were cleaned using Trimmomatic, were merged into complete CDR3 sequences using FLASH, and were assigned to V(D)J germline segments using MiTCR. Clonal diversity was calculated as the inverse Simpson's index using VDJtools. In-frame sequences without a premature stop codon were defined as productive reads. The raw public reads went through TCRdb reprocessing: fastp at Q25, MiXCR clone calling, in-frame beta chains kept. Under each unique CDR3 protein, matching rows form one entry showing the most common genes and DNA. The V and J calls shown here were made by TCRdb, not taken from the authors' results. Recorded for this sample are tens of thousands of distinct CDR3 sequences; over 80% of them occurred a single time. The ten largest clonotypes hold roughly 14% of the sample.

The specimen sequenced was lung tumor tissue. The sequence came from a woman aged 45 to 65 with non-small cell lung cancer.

The CDR3 here reads CDSGLSRNPSYEQYF. The nucleotides read TGTGACAGTGGCTTATCTCGGAATCCCTCATACGAGCAGTACTTC. The rearranged chain carries TRBV11-2 and TRBJ2-7; the D gene cannot be resolved reliably. The CDR3 measures 15 amino acids from cysteine to phenylalanine. The kept DNA is CDR3 alone, 45 bases in frame from the first base. Reading the germline V gene gives CDR1 SGHAT and CDR2 FQNNGV.